Below are 32 T cell receptor beta chains sequenced from a single sample in a study of cytomegalovirus exposure and HLA in healthy donors. Here immunoSEQ multiplex PCR was the method, and the copy in TCRdb shows in-frame clones only, minus some. The sample holds about 250,000 clones, about 90% seen once. Input material: PBMCs. The receptors come from a man younger than 35 in good health and CMV-seropositive.

The chain combines TRBV11-2 with TRBJ2-7; no reliable D call. Germline values: CDR1 SGHAT, CDR2 FQNNGV. The V gene lost 2 bases and the J gene lost 1 base, with 9 bases spanning the gap. This CDR3 is 14 amino acids long. The CDR3 sequence: CASSLSLNSYEQYF. The CDR3 nucleotides are TGTGCCAGCAGCTTATCACTCAATTCCTACGAGCAGTACTTC.

The DNA for the CDR3 is TGTGCCAGCAGCTCTAACCGGGGGACAGGAGCCTACGAGCAGTACTTC. It specifies CASSSNRGTGAYEQYF. The genes are TRBV7-9 and TRBJ2-7; 8 bases agree with TRBD1. This CDR3 contains 16 residues. The V gene's germline CDR1 is SEHNR and CDR2 FQNEAQ (reference sequence). The V gene end was trimmed by 4 bases and the J gene end by 2 bases; junction bases not matched to a gene: 10.

The chain couples TRBV30 to TRBJ2-2; 8 bases align to TRBD1. V shed 4 bases, J shed 7 bases, and the junction held 5 bases outside the gene matches. The CDR3 totals 13 residues. Germline CDR1 GTSNPN, CDR2 SVGIG (reference sequence). CDR3 coding DNA: TGTGCCTGGAACAGGGGGGCTGGCGGGGAGCTGTTTTTT. It codes for CAWNRGAGGELFF.

The genes are TRBV7-2 and TRBJ1-2; 8 bases are shared with TRBD1. J was trimmed by 4 bases and V by 5 bases; bases with no gene match: 3. CDR1 SGHTA and CDR2 FQGNSA come from the germline V gene. The CDR3 is made up of 13 amino acids. The CDR3 region is CASSGQGVYGYTF. The CDR3 bases are TGTGCCAGCAGCGGACAGGGCGTCTATGGCTACACCTTC.

The V gene is TRBV9, the J gene TRBJ1-4; D is unresolved. V lost 4 bases, J lost 7 bases, and 14 bases lay in between. Germline-derived CDR1 and CDR2 are SGDLS and YYNGEE. The length of the CDR3 is 14 residues. CDR3 sequence (DNA): TGTGCCAGCAGCCCCCAGAGGTGGGGTGAAAAACTGTTTTTT. Its translation: CASSPQRWGEKLFF.

The gene calls are TRBV27 and TRBJ1-4; possible D gene TRBD1, 5 bases. This CDR3 region has 14 residues. The V gene's germline CDR1 is MNHEY and CDR2 SMNVEV (reference sequence). Trimming took off 5 bases at V and 7 bases at J, with 14 bases between the two ends. The CDR3 coding sequence is TGTGCCAGCAGTCCAGCGGGACTAGGTGAAAAACTGTTTTTT. This encodes CASSPAGLGEKLFF.

The rearrangement joins TRBV7-9 to TRBJ2-7, with D possibly TRBD2 on 6 matching bases. Germline loops: CDR1 SEHNR, CDR2 FQNEAQ (reference sequence). Trimming took off 8 bases at V and 2 bases at J, with 10 bases between the two ends. This CDR3 comprises 12 residues. The CDR3 sequence: CASGGTTYEQYF. CDR3 bases: TGTGCCAGCGGCGGGACCACCTACGAGCAGTACTTC.

This clone showed up just once. The rearrangement uses TRBV6-1 and TRBJ1-1; TRBD1 might be the D (6 bases). The ends were cut back, 7 bases at V and 2 bases at J, with 14 bases in the middle. The germline V gene encodes CDR1 MNHNS and CDR2 SASEGT. CDR3 length equals 14 residues. The CDR3 region has the DNA TGTGCCAGCACCCTCCGGGGGGCCAACACTGAAGCTTTCTTT. Translated, it gives CASTLRGANTEAFF.

This chain joins TRBV28 and TRBJ1-5, with D unclear. V was pared by 3 bases and J by 7 bases, with 10 bases between. CDR1 is MDHEN, CDR2 SYDVKM, per germline. There are 13 residues in the CDR3. The CDR3 is CASSFGLRQPQHF. The CDR3 DNA sequence: TGTGCCAGCAGTTTTGGACTTCGACAGCCCCAGCATTTT.

CDR3 bases: TGCGCCAGCAGCCCAGGCGGGGGGGATTTCGGGCAGTACTTC. Its translation: CASSPGGGDFGQYF. V is TRBV5-1 and J is TRBJ2-7; 9 nucleotides match TRBD2. Unmatched junction bases numbered 11, after V lost 4 bases and J lost 9 bases. CDR1 SGHRS and CDR2 YFSETQ come from the germline V gene. The CDR3 runs 14 residues.

A remark on this clone: This sample includes further DNA sequences coding for the same CDR3. This chain joins TRBV5-6 and TRBJ2-7; D not resolved. The CDR3 is 13 amino acids. Looked up from germline, CDR1 is SGHDT and CDR2 is YYEEEE. V dropped 0 bases and J dropped 3 bases, with 7 bases sitting between them. The CDR3: CASSLGTFYEQYF. In nucleotides, the CDR3 is TGTGCCAGCAGCTTGGGTACCTTCTACGAGCAGTACTTC.

V is TRBV2 and J is TRBJ1-1; D perhaps matches TRBD1 (5 bases). The germline gives CDR1 SNHLY, CDR2 FYNNEI. The CDR3 consists of 10 residues. The germline V and J ends were trimmed by 6 bases and 8 bases, with 7 bases remaining between them. Here the CDR3 DNA reads TGTGCCAGCAGCCGGGGCGAAGCTTTCTTT. The encoded protein is CASSRGEAFF.

This clone was detected only once. This rearrangement joins TRBV9 to TRBJ2-7, with D hard to call. From germline, CDR1 is SGDLS and CDR2 YYNGEE. The CDR3 extends over 15 amino acids. V shed 0 bases and J shed 3 bases, with 13 bases lying between them. The chain's CDR3 is CASSVGAVHFYEQYF. The DNA for the CDR3 is TGTGCCAGCAGCGTAGGGGCAGTCCATTTCTACGAGCAGTACTTC.

This chain connects TRBV4-1 to TRBJ2-7; possible D gene TRBD1, 5 bases. CDR1 is MGHRA, CDR2 YSYEKL, per germline. The CDR3 is 15 amino acids. Between the trimmed V and J ends, which lost 1 base and 3 bases, there was a span of 13 bases. CDR3 DNA: TGCGCCAGCAGCCAAGTACAGGCCAAGTTCTACGAGCAGTACTTC. The encoded protein is CASSQVQAKFYEQYF.

The rearrangement uses TRBV27 and TRBJ2-7, with D perhaps TRBD1 (6 bases). Looked up from germline, CDR1 is MNHEY and CDR2 is SMNVEV (reference sequence). There are 13 residues in the CDR3. V lost 5 bases and J lost 1, with 9 bases in between. CDR3 sequence (DNA): TGTGCCAGCAGTCGGACAGCATCCTACGAGCAGTACTTC. This gives the protein CASSRTASYEQYF.

The chain is built from TRBV27 and TRBJ1-4, with TRBD1 as a possible D gene (6 bases). Germline-derived CDR1 and CDR2 are MNHEY and SMNVEV (reference sequence). V was shortened by 3 bases and J by 1 base, with 12 bases between the two germline ends. This CDR3 is built from 16 residues. CDR3 sequence: CASSLIAQGTNEKLFF. The CDR3 DNA reads TGTGCCAGCAGTTTGATAGCACAGGGAACTAATGAAAAACTGTTTTTT. Variable domain in full (rest from reference TRBV27 and TRBJ1-4): EAQVTQNPRYLITVTGKKLTVTCSQNMNHEYMSWYRQDPGLGLRQIYYSMNVEVTDKGDVPEGYKVSRKEKRNFPLILESPSPNQTSLYFCASSLIAQGTNEKLFFGSGTQLSVL.

The chain uses TRBV6-1 and TRBJ2-1; TRBD2 agrees at 11 bases. This CDR3 has 16 residues. CDR1 MNHNS and CDR2 SASEGT come from the germline V gene. V shed 0 bases, J shed 4 bases, and the junction held 2 bases outside the gene matches. The CDR3 protein is CASSEASSGGYNEQFF. The CDR3 DNA is TGTGCCAGCAGTGAAGCGTCTAGCGGGGGGTACAATGAGCAGTTCTTC.

The chain employs TRBV5-1 and TRBJ2-3, with D perhaps assigned TRBD1 or TRBD2 (7 bases each). Germline CDR1 and CDR2: SGHRS and YFSETQ. V gave up 4 bases and J gave up 3 bases, with 18 bases separating them. This CDR3 is built from 16 residues. The CDR3: CASSIRGRENTDTQYF. Here the CDR3 DNA reads TGCGCCAGCAGCATTAGGGGGCGGGAGAATACAGATACGCAGTATTTT.

The CDR3 sequence is CSVDTVIGTDTQYF. The CDR3 DNA sequence: TGCAGCGTTGACACGGTAATCGGGACAGATACGCAGTATTTT. This chain uses TRBV29-1 with TRBJ2-3, with D unclear. This CDR3 region has 14 residues. The germline V gene encodes CDR1 SQVTM and CDR2 ANQGSEA. The ends were cut back, 3 bases at V and 3 bases at J, with 13 bases in the middle.

The chain combines TRBV29-1 with TRBJ2-1, with 7 bases matching TRBD2. CDR3 length equals 13 residues. Germline V CDR1 and CDR2: SQVTM, ANQGSEA. V lost 3 bases and J lost 4; bases outside the gene matches: 3. CDR3 sequence reads: CSVDGGRYNEQFF. CDR3 sequence (DNA): TGCAGCGTTGACGGCGGGAGATACAATGAGCAGTTCTTC.

This rearrangement joins TRBV18 to TRBJ2-7, with TRBD2 as a possible D gene (6 bases). This CDR3 spans 15 amino acids. Germline CDR1 reads KGHSH; CDR2 reads LQKENI. V shed 2 bases and J shed 6 bases, with 17 bases lying between them. CDR3 nucleotide sequence: TGTGCCAGCTCACCAACGGGGGTCCCACCGGGCGAGCAGTACTTC. Translating it yields CASSPTGVPPGEQYF.

The chain is built from TRBV27 and TRBJ2-2; the match to TRBD2 covers 7 bases. This CDR3 has 16 amino acids. V was clipped by 4 bases and J by 3 bases; unmatched bases: 8. Germline V lookup: CDR1 MNHEY, CDR2 SMNVEV (reference sequence). The DNA of the CDR3 is TGTGCCAGCAGTTCATCAAGCGGGGTTTACACCGGGGAGCTGTTTTTT. Translation: CASSSSSGVYTGELFF.

V and J are TRBV27 and TRBJ2-3; D is ambiguous. Germline-derived CDR1 and CDR2 are MNHEY and SMNVEV (reference sequence). This CDR3 spans 14 amino acids. V lost 3 bases to trimming and J lost 0 bases, with 7 bases between them. This CDR3 is CASSFFGSTDTQYF. The CDR3 region has the DNA TGTGCCAGCAGTTTTTTCGGGAGCACAGATACGCAGTATTTT.

This clone was detected once. The CDR3 region has the DNA TGTGCCAGCAGGGGGACAGGGCCAGATACGCAGTATTTT. It codes for CASRGTGPDTQYF. The chain links TRBV2 to TRBJ2-3; 9 bases align to TRBD1. Germline V gene lookup returns CDR1 SNHLY and CDR2 FYNNEI. Trimming at V came to 6 bases and at J to 4 bases, leaving 2 bases not matched to a gene. The CDR3 is 13 residues long. The full variable domain, its missing parts supplied by reference TRBV2 and TRBJ2-3, is EPEVTQTPSHQVTQMGQEVILRCVPISNHLYFYWYRQILGQKVEFLVSFYNNEISEKSEIFDDQFSVERPDGSNFTLKIRSTKLEDSAMYFCASRGTGPDTQYFGPGTRLTVL.

The chain is built from TRBV23-1 and TRBJ1-2, with 7 bases fitting TRBD1. TRBV23-1 is an ORF for which the function is uncertain. V gave up 3 bases and J gave up 4 bases; unmatched junction bases: 8. This CDR3 has 15 amino acids. The CDR3 spells CASSHMGQLFYGYTF. The CDR3 DNA is TGCGCCAGCAGTCATATGGGACAGCTCTTCTATGGCTACACCTTC.

The chain uses TRBV20-1 and TRBJ2-1; no reliable D call. Trimming stripped 6 bases from V and 9 bases from J, with 6 bases between. The CDR3 consists of 9 residues. The V gene's germline CDR1 is DFQATT and CDR2 SNEGSKA (reference sequence). The CDR3 is CSARGEQFF. For the CDR3, the DNA is TGCAGTGCACGCGGTGAGCAGTTCTTC.

The sample holds one count of this clone. This rearrangement joins TRBV5-1 to TRBJ1-1; 7 bases match TRBD1. The length of the CDR3 is 14 residues. Germline trimming cut 3 bases from V and 1 base from J; bases unmatched to any gene: 3. The V gene's germline CDR1 is SGHRS and CDR2 YFSETQ. The CDR3 is CASSYGTENTEAFF. The CDR3 DNA reads TGCGCCAGCAGCTACGGGACAGAGAACACTGAAGCTTTCTTT.

The chain couples TRBV18 to TRBJ2-4; 7 bases fit TRBD1. Losses at the gene ends were 2 bases for V and 1 base for J; bases not matched to a gene: 8. The CDR3 runs 17 residues. Germline CDR1 is KGHSH and CDR2 is LQKENI. The DNA of the CDR3 is TGTGCCAGCTCACCATTCAGGGGGATGGTCGCCAAAAACATTCAGTACTTC. Protein sequence: CASSPFRGMVAKNIQYF.

This chain uses TRBV9 with TRBJ2-5; tentatively, D is TRBD2 (5 bases). This CDR3 region has 15 residues. CDR1 is SGDLS and CDR2 is YYNGEE in the germline V gene. V was clipped by 0 bases and J by 5 bases, with 14 bases between them. CDR3 protein: CASSVAPQLGETQYF. DNA of the CDR3: TGTGCCAGCAGCGTAGCCCCCCAACTAGGGGAGACCCAGTACTTC.

The V and J genes are TRBV28 and TRBJ1-2; D remains unclear. The CDR3 extends over 15 amino acids. The V end was cut by 3 bases, the J end by 6 bases, with 17 bases between. Per the germline V gene, CDR1 is MDHEN and CDR2 is SYDVKM. Written as DNA, the CDR3 is TGTGCCAGCAGTTTCGGCCCGACACCGGCGGATGGCTACACCTTC. This translates into CASSFGPTPADGYTF.

V and J are TRBV4-1 and TRBJ2-3; D is perhaps TRBD2 (5 bases). Germline lookup yields CDR1 MGHRA and CDR2 YSYEKL. Trimming stripped 0 bases from V and 9 bases from J, with 10 bases between. The CDR3 runs to 13 residues. The CDR3 is CASSQDWERTQYF. CDR3 bases: TGCGCCAGCAGCCAAGATTGGGAGCGGACGCAGTATTTT.

This chain connects TRBV19 to TRBJ1-5; 7 bases map to TRBD1. Looked up from germline, CDR1 is LNHDA and CDR2 is SQIVND (reference sequence). This CDR3 is built from 17 residues. Germline trimming cut 7 bases from V and 3 bases from J; bases unmatched to any gene: 15. CDR3 DNA sequence: TGTGCCAGTACCCGGTTTGATACAGGGGCGACCAATCAGCCCCAGCATTTT. Amino acids: CASTRFDTGATNQPQHF.